Listed below are T cell receptor beta chains from one sample, sequenced in a study of cytomegalovirus exposure and HLA in healthy donors. Using immunoSEQ multiplex PCR, the repertoire was profiled, and TCRdb retains in-frame clones only, with some absent. The sample contains about 110,000 clones, 75% to 85% of which appear only once. Sequences were obtained from PBMCs. The receptors derive from a young man in good health and CMV-seronegative. CDR3s include the opening cysteine and the closing phenylalanine or tryptophan. Fields, in order: J gene, D gene, V gene, clone size, CDR3 DNA, CDR3 protein. D genes are given only for firm matches. Expanded clones are given a class, and other clones once, few, many or no size at all.

j_gene: TRBJ1-1
d_gene: NA
v_gene: TRBV7-8
abundance: NA
CDR3nt: TGTGCCAGCAGCGCGGGACTGGAGAACACTGAAGCTTTCTTT
CDR3aa: CASSAGLENTEAFF

j_gene: TRBJ1-2
d_gene: TRBD1
v_gene: TRBV6-1
abundance: once
CDR3nt: TGTGCCAGCAGTGAACGACAGGGGGCAGGCTATGGCTACACCTTC
CDR3aa: CASSERQGAGYGYTF

j_gene: TRBJ1-5
d_gene: NA
v_gene: TRBV6-1
abundance: NA
CDR3nt: TGTGCCAGCAGCCACCGGGACGGCGATGCGGGGGCCCAGCATTTT
CDR3aa: CASSHRDGDAGAQHF

j_gene: TRBJ2-5
d_gene: NA
v_gene: TRBV4-3
abundance: NA
CDR3nt: TGCGCCAGCAGCCAAGATCAGAGCAGGGGAGAGACCCAGTACTTC
CDR3aa: CASSQDQSRGETQYF

j_gene: TRBJ1-5
d_gene: TRBD1
v_gene: TRBV5-1
abundance: once
CDR3nt: TGCGCCCGGCAGCGGCAGGGGGGTCAGCCCCAGCATTTT
CDR3aa: CARQRQGGQPQHF

j_gene: TRBJ1-1
d_gene: NA
v_gene: TRBV6-1
abundance: few
CDR3nt: TGTGCCAGCAGTGCTATCAGGGGCACTGAAGCTTTCTTT
CDR3aa: CASSAIRGTEAFF

j_gene: TRBJ1-5
d_gene: NA
v_gene: TRBV5-1
abundance: medium-sized
CDR3nt: TGCGCCAGCAGCGATTCTCAGGGTGGACAGCCCCAGCATTTT
CDR3aa: CASSDSQGGQPQHF

j_gene: TRBJ2-7
d_gene: TRBD1
v_gene: TRBV6-5
abundance: once
CDR3nt: TGTGCCAGCAGTGCAACAGGGGCCGGATACGAGCAGTACTTC
CDR3aa: CASSATGAGYEQYF

j_gene: TRBJ2-5
d_gene: TRBD1
v_gene: TRBV9
abundance: NA
CDR3nt: TGTGCCAGCAGCCCAGGCGCCGGACAGGGGAACCAAGAGACCCAGTACTTC
CDR3aa: CASSPGAGQGNQETQYF

j_gene: TRBJ2-7
d_gene: NA
v_gene: TRBV13
abundance: NA
CDR3nt: TGTGCCAGCAGCCAAGGACAAGGGTCCTACGAGCAGTACTTC
CDR3aa: CASSQGQGSYEQYF

j_gene: TRBJ2-5
d_gene: NA
v_gene: TRBV7-6
abundance: NA
CDR3nt: TGTGCCAGCAGCTTTTTCCCGGGGGAGACCCAGTACTTC
CDR3aa: CASSFFPGETQYF

j_gene: TRBJ2-5
d_gene: TRBD1
v_gene: TRBV28
abundance: NA
CDR3nt: TGTGCCAGCAGGCCCCCAGGGGGCAGGGAGACCCAGTACTTC
CDR3aa: CASRPPGGRETQYF

j_gene: TRBJ2-3
d_gene: TRBD2
v_gene: TRBV7-2
abundance: NA
CDR3nt: TGTGCCAGCACCCGACTAGCCGTTGCCGATACGCAGTATTTT
CDR3aa: CASTRLAVADTQYF

j_gene: TRBJ1-2
d_gene: NA
v_gene: TRBV7-9
abundance: once
CDR3nt: TGTGCCAGCAGGCCTCGTACTTCGGGGGTTGGCTACACCTTC
CDR3aa: CASRPRTSGVGYTF

j_gene: TRBJ1-5
d_gene: TRBD1
v_gene: TRBV28
abundance: NA
CDR3nt: TGTGCCAGCAGGCGCCCGGGACAGGGGAATCAGCCCCAGCATTTT
CDR3aa: CASRRPGQGNQPQHF

j_gene: TRBJ1-2
d_gene: NA
v_gene: TRBV7-2
abundance: NA
CDR3nt: TGTGCCAGCAGCTTAGTCGGGAAGGGCTACACCTTC
CDR3aa: CASSLVGKGYTF

j_gene: TRBJ2-5
d_gene: TRBD2
v_gene: TRBV11-2
abundance: once
CDR3nt: TGTGCCAGCAGCTTAGAGAAGCGGGAGGGCCGGGAGACCCAGTACTTC
CDR3aa: CASSLEKREGRETQYF

j_gene: TRBJ2-1
d_gene: NA
v_gene: TRBV7-9
abundance: NA
CDR3nt: TGTGCCAGCAGCTTAGGGAGCGGCCCCAACAATGAGCAGTTCTTC
CDR3aa: CASSLGSGPNNEQFF

j_gene: TRBJ2-3
d_gene: TRBD2
v_gene: TRBV9
abundance: few
CDR3nt: TGTGCCAGCGGCGGGGGGCTGACACCCACAGATACGCAGTATTTT
CDR3aa: CASGGGLTPTDTQYF

j_gene: TRBJ2-1
d_gene: NA
v_gene: TRBV28
abundance: NA
CDR3nt: TGTGCCAGCAGCCCACTCGTCGGTGAGCAGTTCTTC
CDR3aa: CASSPLVGEQFF

j_gene: TRBJ2-1
d_gene: NA
v_gene: TRBV7-3
abundance: once
CDR3nt: TGTGCCAGCAGCTCCGGGGAACAGCTCTACAATGAGCAGTTCTTC
CDR3aa: CASSSGEQLYNEQFF

j_gene: TRBJ2-3
d_gene: NA
v_gene: TRBV6-5
abundance: NA
CDR3nt: TGTGCCAGCAGTTATGCCAAGAGTGGAGATACGCAGTATTTT
CDR3aa: CASSYAKSGDTQYF

j_gene: TRBJ2-7
d_gene: TRBD1
v_gene: TRBV29-1
abundance: NA
CDR3nt: TGCAGCGTTCTCTTCCGGGACAGTGACTACGAGCAGTACTTC
CDR3aa: CSVLFRDSDYEQYF

j_gene: TRBJ2-3
d_gene: NA
v_gene: TRBV10-1
abundance: once
CDR3nt: TGCGCCAGAGGGAAACAGGGTCCCTGCACAGATACGCAGTATTTT
CDR3aa: CARGKQGPCTDTQYF

j_gene: TRBJ2-3
d_gene: NA
v_gene: TRBV28
abundance: NA
CDR3nt: TGTGCCAGCAGTTTCGAGGGTTTGGGGTATTTT
CDR3aa: CASSFEGLGYF

j_gene: TRBJ1-2
d_gene: NA
v_gene: TRBV4-1
abundance: NA
CDR3nt: TGCGCCAGCAGCCCCAGACAGGCCGGTCAGGATGGCTACACCTTC
CDR3aa: CASSPRQAGQDGYTF

j_gene: TRBJ1-3
d_gene: TRBD1
v_gene: TRBV30
abundance: NA
CDR3nt: TGTGCCTGGACAGGGGGAGGATCTGGAAACACCATATATTTT
CDR3aa: CAWTGGGSGNTIYF

j_gene: TRBJ1-5
d_gene: TRBD1
v_gene: TRBV5-5
abundance: NA
CDR3nt: TGTGCCAGCAGCTCCGGGACAGGGGGCCGTACTCAGCCCCAGCATTTT
CDR3aa: CASSSGTGGRTQPQHF

j_gene: TRBJ2-5
d_gene: NA
v_gene: TRBV6-5
abundance: NA
CDR3nt: TGTGCCAGCGGGGGCGCAACGAAAGAGACCCAGTACTTC
CDR3aa: CASGGATKETQYF

j_gene: TRBJ1-2
d_gene: NA
v_gene: TRBV6-5
abundance: NA
CDR3nt: TGTGCCAGCAGTCGGAGTCTCTATGGCTACACCTTC
CDR3aa: CASSRSLYGYTF

j_gene: TRBJ1-5
d_gene: TRBD1
v_gene: TRBV28
abundance: NA
CDR3nt: TGTGCCAGCAGTATACAGGGGCAGCCCCAGCATTTT
CDR3aa: CASSIQGQPQHF

j_gene: TRBJ1-1
d_gene: NA
v_gene: TRBV5-8
abundance: NA
CDR3nt: TGTGCCAGCAGCTCCCCGGGGGGCTATACTGAAGCTTTCTTT
CDR3aa: CASSSPGGYTEAFF

j_gene: TRBJ2-2
d_gene: TRBD2
v_gene: TRBV4-2
abundance: few
CDR3nt: TGTGCCAGCAGTCGACTAGCGGGAATGGTCGGGGAGCTGTTTTTT
CDR3aa: CASSRLAGMVGELFF

j_gene: TRBJ2-5
d_gene: TRBD1
v_gene: TRBV7-3
abundance: NA
CDR3nt: TGTGCCAGCAGCCCGGGACAGATCCCCGGAGAGACCCAGTACTTC
CDR3aa: CASSPGQIPGETQYF

j_gene: TRBJ2-1
d_gene: NA
v_gene: TRBV11-1
abundance: NA
CDR3nt: TGTGCCAGCAGCGCCGGACAGAGCTCCTACAATGAGCAGTTCTTC
CDR3aa: CASSAGQSSYNEQFF

j_gene: TRBJ2-1
d_gene: TRBD2
v_gene: TRBV4-2
abundance: NA
CDR3nt: TGTGCCAGCAGCCAAGGGGCTAGCGGGGTAGATGAGCAGTTCTTC
CDR3aa: CASSQGASGVDEQFF

j_gene: TRBJ2-7
d_gene: TRBD2
v_gene: TRBV6-5
abundance: NA
CDR3nt: TGTGCCAGCAGTTACTCGGTTCGGGGGGTCGAGCAGTACTTC
CDR3aa: CASSYSVRGVEQYF

j_gene: TRBJ1-2
d_gene: NA
v_gene: TRBV5-4
abundance: once
CDR3nt: TGTGCCAGCAGCTTGCAGGGTGGCTATGGCTACACCTTC
CDR3aa: CASSLQGGYGYTF

j_gene: TRBJ2-7
d_gene: NA
v_gene: TRBV11-2
abundance: NA
CDR3nt: TGTGCCAGCAGCTTAGAAGCGGGACAATACTACGAGCAGTACTTC
CDR3aa: CASSLEAGQYYEQYF